Below are 27 T cell receptor beta chains sequenced from a single sample in a study of neurological immune-mediated disorders. TCRdb analysed the 5' RACE reads with MiXCR anew, one entry per CDR3 protein. The sample has about 46,000 distinct CDR3 sequences; just over 3% are singletons. The source material was PBMCs. The receptors come from a woman aged 45-60 years with multiple sclerosis.

This clonotype was recorded at least ten times. The chain couples TRBV5-1 to TRBJ1-2; D remains unclear. Germline-derived CDR1 and CDR2 are SGHRS and YFSETQ. The CDR3 has 14 amino acids. The V end was cut by 0 bases, the J end by 6 bases, with 12 bases between. CDR3 amino acids: CASSLEAPADGYTF. The DNA of the CDR3 is TGCGCCAGCAGCTTGGAGGCGCCCGCGGATGGCTACACCTTC.

This clonotype showed up many times. The chain employs TRBV5-6 and TRBJ2-5; no reliable D call. Germline V gene lookup returns CDR1 SGHDT and CDR2 YYEEEE. Deletions cut 2 bases from V and 4 bases from J, with 12 bases between. This CDR3 has 14 amino acids. The CDR3 region has the DNA TGTGCCAGCAGCTTCCTTTCCACAAGAGAGACCCAGTACTTC. The encoded protein is CASSFLSTRETQYF.

Ten or more counts support this clonotype. The chain uses TRBV12-3 or TRBV12-4 and TRBJ2-2; weak D call: TRBD2 (5 bases). V was pared by 7 bases and J by 4 bases, with 16 bases between. The CDR3 extends over 15 amino acids. The CDR3 reads CASTPWVGSTGELFF. The CDR3 coding sequence is TGTGCCAGCACCCCGTGGGTGGGGAGCACCGGGGAGCTGTTTTTT.

This clonotype was detected ten times or more. The chain employs TRBV3-1 and TRBJ2-1, with TRBD2 matching 9 bases. Per the germline V gene, CDR1 is LGHDT and CDR2 is YNNKEL (reference sequence). This CDR3 comprises 16 residues. J gave up 7 bases and V 5 bases, and 12 bases lay outside the gene matches. CDR3 protein: CASSLYSGSTKNEQFF. The CDR3 DNA reads as TGTGCCAGCAGCTTGTATAGCGGGAGTACGAAAAATGAGCAGTTCTTC.

The chain carries TRBV10-3 and TRBJ2-1; D remains unclear. The germline V gene encodes CDR1 ENHRY and CDR2 SYGVKD. V dropped 1 base and J dropped 0 bases, with 10 bases sitting between them. The CDR3 is 16 residues long. The CDR3 region is CAISELEQSSYNEQFF. The CDR3 nucleotides are TGTGCCATCAGTGAGTTAGAACAGAGCTCCTACAATGAGCAGTTCTTC.

This clonotype has ten or more counts. V is TRBV27 and J is TRBJ1-4; D ambiguous. Germline CDR1 is MNHEY and CDR2 is SMNVEV (reference sequence). CDR3 length equals 15 residues. Trimming left V 0 bases short and J 8 bases short, with 13 bases between. CDR3 DNA: TGTGCCAGCAGTTTATCCCCCGGGTCTTGGGAAAAACTGTTTTTT. As protein: CASSLSPGSWEKLFF.

The chain is built from TRBV20-1 and TRBJ2-5, with D possibly TRBD2 on 6 matching bases. The CDR3 length is 11 residues. Trimming removed 3 bases at V and 7 bases at J, with 9 bases between. CDR1 is DFQATT, CDR2 SNEGSKA, per germline (reference sequence). CDR3 DNA sequence: TGCAGTGCTAGCCCCGGGGGGACCCAGTACTTC. This codes for CSASPGGTQYF.

This clonotype was detected many times. The chain links TRBV7-2 to TRBJ2-5, with TRBD2 identical over 14 bases. Trimming took 5 bases from V and 5 from J; bases not matched to a gene: 10. The length of the CDR3 is 17 residues. Germline CDR1 reads SGHTA; CDR2 reads FQGNSA. The CDR3 DNA reads as TGTGCCAGCAGCAGGACTAGCGGGGGGCCGAACCTGGAGACCCAGTACTTC. It translates to CASSRTSGGPNLETQYF.

This clonotype was detected ten times or more. The chain joins TRBV7-9 to TRBJ1-1; D is undetermined. Germline-derived CDR1 and CDR2 are SEHNR and FQNEAQ (reference sequence). The CDR3 is 13 amino acids. With 7 bases removed from V and 0 bases from J, the gap between germline ends came to 9 bases. CDR3 coding DNA: TGTGCCAGCACCCCAGAACTGAACACTGAAGCTTTCTTT. Translated, it gives CASTPELNTEAFF.

This clonotype was seen many times. V is TRBV14 and J is TRBJ1-1; the D gene is possibly TRBD1 (6 bases). CDR3 length: 16 residues. Trimming left V 1 base short and J 4 bases short, with 16 bases between. Looked up from germline, CDR1 is SGHDN and CDR2 is FVKESK. CDR3 sequence reads: CASSQAYQGPRTEAFF. The CDR3 coding sequence is TGTGCCAGCAGCCAAGCCTACCAGGGGCCGCGCACTGAAGCTTTCTTT. The entire variable domain, with the rest obtained from reference TRBV14 and TRBJ1-1, is as follows: EAGVTQFPSHSVIEKGQTVTLRCDPISGHDNLYWYRRVMGKEIKFLLHFVKESKQDESGMPNNRFLAERTGGTYSTLKVQPAELEDSGVYFCASSQAYQGPRTEAFFGQGTRLTVV.

This clonotype was recorded many times. This chain joins TRBV13 and TRBJ1-1, with unresolved D. There are 17 residues in the CDR3. The V and J ends lost 5 bases and 0 bases respectively, with 19 bases between them. CDR1 is PRHDT, CDR2 FYEKMQ, per germline (reference sequence). CDR3: CASSRGSWALMNTEAFF. DNA of the CDR3: TGTGCCAGCAGCCGAGGGAGCTGGGCCTTGATGAACACTGAAGCTTTCTTT.

This clonotype was recorded at least ten times. The V and J genes are TRBV20-1 and TRBJ2-5; 12 bases fit TRBD2. Germline V gene data show CDR1 as DFQATT and CDR2 as SNEGSKA (reference sequence). The ends lost 2 bases at V and 1 base at J; junction bases unmatched: 8. This CDR3 contains 17 residues. The CDR3, as DNA: TGCAGTGCTAGATGGCTAGCGGGAGGGCTCCTCCAAGAGACCCAGTACTTC. Translating it yields CSARWLAGGLLQETQYF.

This clonotype was counted ten times or more. The rearrangement joins TRBV7-2 to TRBJ2-1; D gene ambiguous. CDR1 and CDR2 from the germline V gene are SGHTA and FQGNSA. This CDR3 comprises 14 residues. V was cut by 2 bases and J by 8 bases, with 13 bases left in between. The CDR3 DNA follows: TGTGCCAGCAGCTTACGAGATGCTGATGATGAGCAGTTCTTC. Its translation is CASSLRDADDEQFF.

This clonotype was seen many times. This sequence joins TRBV20-1 and TRBJ2-1; no reliable D call. V was trimmed by 0 bases and J by 5 bases, leaving 5 bases between them. Germline CDR1 and CDR2: DFQATT and SNEGSKA (reference sequence). The CDR3 has 12 residues. Written as DNA, the CDR3 is TGCAGTGCTAGAGATTGGAACAATGAGCAGTTCTTC. As protein: CSARDWNNEQFF.

This clonotype has ten or more counts. The chain couples TRBV12-3 or TRBV12-4 to TRBJ2-7; either TRBD1 or TRBD2 may fit D (5 bases each). This CDR3 has 13 amino acids. V lost 3 bases and J lost 6, with 12 bases in between. CDR3 protein: CASSFLGAGEQYF. The CDR3 DNA is TGTGCCAGCAGTTTTCTAGGGGCGGGCGAGCAGTACTTC.

This clonotype was picked up many times. The chain recombines TRBV7-6 with TRBJ1-5; 9 bases are shared with TRBD1. J gave up 5 bases and V 6 bases, and 5 bases lay outside the gene matches. CDR1 SGHVS and CDR2 FNYEAQ come from the germline V gene. The CDR3 extends over 14 amino acids. In nucleotides, the CDR3 is TGTGCCAGCAGTCAACAGGGGGCTGATCAGCCCCAGCATTTT. It codes for CASSQQGADQPQHF.

Many counts were recorded for this clonotype. This sequence joins TRBV10-3 and TRBJ2-2, with 7 bases identical to TRBD2. The CDR3 runs 12 residues. Germline V gene sequence: CDR1 ENHRY, CDR2 SYGVKD. V dropped 8 bases and J dropped 4; count of bases not matched to a gene: 1. CDR3 in DNA: TGTGCCATCGGGGGGGGCACCGGGGAGCTGTTTTTT. Its translation: CAIGGGTGELFF.

This clonotype was picked up many times. The chain links TRBV14 to TRBJ2-4; TRBD2 agrees at 13 bases. V lost 5 bases, J lost 6 bases, and 4 bases stayed unmatched. This CDR3 comprises 15 residues. Per germline, CDR1 SGHDN and CDR2 FVKESK. The CDR3 sequence: CASSIGTSGVNIQYF. The CDR3 nucleotides read TGTGCCAGCAGCATCGGGACTAGCGGGGTAAACATTCAGTACTTC.

This clonotype was detected ten times or more. V and J are TRBV4-1 and TRBJ2-2; 8 positions agree with TRBD2. The V segment lost 3 bases and the J segment 4 bases; nucleotides outside the gene matches: 13. The length of the CDR3 is 18 residues. Germline V gene sequence: CDR1 MGHRA, CDR2 YSYEKL. The CDR3, as DNA: TGCGCCAGCAGCCACCGAGCGGGGGACCTGATCCTCACCGGGGAGCTGTTTTTT. Its protein is CASSHRAGDLILTGELFF.

This clonotype was detected many times. V is TRBV7-6 and J is TRBJ2-7, with 10 positions matching TRBD2. The CDR3 sequence is 14 residues long. The germline V gene has CDR1 SGHVS and CDR2 FNYEAQ. The V and J ends lost 4 bases and 2 bases, in that order; junction bases with no gene match: 2. The CDR3 region has the DNA TGTGCCAGCAGCTACGGACTAGCGGCCTACGAGCAGTACTTC. Translating gives CASSYGLAAYEQYF.

This clonotype came up many times. The chain joins TRBV7-6 to TRBJ2-3; TRBD2 agrees at 7 bases. Germline assignment: CDR1 SGHVS and CDR2 FNYEAQ. Losses at the gene ends were 2 bases for V and 2 bases for J; bases not matched to a gene: 13. This CDR3 is 18 amino acids long. CDR3 residues: CASSLLWPSGYSTDTQYF. CDR3 DNA sequence: TGTGCCAGCAGCTTACTTTGGCCTAGCGGTTATTCCACAGATACGCAGTATTTT.

This clonotype was detected many times. This chain connects TRBV7-2 to TRBJ1-5; D gene ambiguous. The length of the CDR3 is 13 residues. V shed 5 bases and J shed 7 bases, with 12 bases lying between them. Germline V lookup: CDR1 SGHTA, CDR2 FQGNSA. CDR3 loop: CASSIRAEQPQHF. CDR3 nucleotide sequence: TGTGCCAGCAGCATCCGGGCTGAACAGCCCCAGCATTTT.

This clonotype was seen at least ten times. J is TRBJ1-1 and V is TRBV6-6; D unclear. The germline V gene encodes CDR1 MNHNY and CDR2 SVGAGI (reference sequence). CDR3 length: 15 residues. V gave up 0 bases and J gave up 4 bases, with 12 bases separating them. In DNA form, the CDR3 reads TGTGCCAGCAGTTACTCCTCCGTCAGTGGCACTGAAGCTTTCTTT. As protein: CASSYSSVSGTEAFF.

At least ten counts were recorded for this clonotype. This chain connects TRBV20-1 to TRBJ2-1; a possible D gene is TRBD2 (7 bases). CDR1 is DFQATT and CDR2 is SNEGSKA in the germline V gene (reference sequence). Trimming took 2 bases from V and 2 from J, leaving 19 bases between them. The CDR3 extends over 17 amino acids. The CDR3: CSARTFPRGAAYNEQFF. The CDR3 nucleotides are TGCAGTGCTAGAACTTTCCCCCGGGGGGCCGCCTACAATGAGCAGTTCTTC.

In its sample, this clonotype was seen many times. This chain links TRBV6-6 with TRBJ2-5; 10 bases fit TRBD2. This CDR3 has 17 residues. CDR1 is MNHNY and CDR2 is SVGAGI in the germline V gene (reference sequence). Losses at the gene ends were 2 bases for V and 1 base for J; bases not matched to a gene: 7. DNA for the CDR3: TGTGCCAGCAGTTACGAAGCTAGCGGGGGAAGCCAAGAGACCCAGTACTTC. This gives the protein CASSYEASGGSQETQYF.

In its sample, this clonotype was seen many times. This chain links TRBV7-2 with TRBJ1-2, with D uncertain. CDR3 length equals 12 residues. Per the germline V gene, CDR1 is SGHTA and CDR2 is FQGNSA. The V end lost 7 bases, the J end lost 4 bases, and 10 bases lay between the germline ends. In nucleotides, the CDR3 is TGTGCCAGCAATGAACCCCTCTATGGCTACACCTTC. This encodes CASNEPLYGYTF.

This clonotype was found many times. The chain combines TRBV20-1 with TRBJ2-5; 8 nucleotides line up with TRBD1. V trimming: 2 bases; J trimming: 3 bases; junction bases outside the gene matches: 11. Germline loops: CDR1 DFQATT, CDR2 SNEGSKA (reference sequence). The CDR3 sequence is 16 residues long. Here the CDR3 reads CSARRQGRMFEETQYF. CDR3 nucleotide sequence: TGCAGTGCTAGACGACAGGGGCGTATGTTTGAAGAGACCCAGTACTTC.